Listed below are T cell receptor beta chains from one sample, sequenced in a study of identical twins. TCRdb re-analysed the 5' RACE reads in MiXCR, keeping a single row per CDR3 protein. Seen here are 1.5 million to 2 million distinct CDR3 sequences, under 35% observed once, and the top ten hold about 0.3%. Material for sequencing was cord blood. The origin of the receptors is a newborn girl in good health. Each CDR3 is given with its conserved first and last residue. A D gene is named only where the DNA matches it firmly. The size of a clone is reported for some rows only, either as once, few or many, or as a class for expanded clones.

d_gene: NA
abundance: NA
j_gene: TRBJ2-1
v_gene: TRBV20-1
CDR3nt: TGCAGTGCTAGAGTGACTCTCTCCTACAATGAGCAGTTCTTC
CDR3aa: CSARVTLSYNEQFF

d_gene: NA
abundance: NA
j_gene: TRBJ1-4
v_gene: TRBV27
CDR3nt: TGTGCCAGCAGTCCCCGGGTGATTGAAAAACTGTTTTTT
CDR3aa: CASSPRVIEKLFF

d_gene: NA
abundance: NA
j_gene: TRBJ2-3
v_gene: TRBV5-5
CDR3nt: TGTGCCAGTCGAACGGGTCCCACCACAGATACGCAGTATTTT
CDR3aa: CASRTGPTTDTQYF

d_gene: NA
abundance: few
j_gene: TRBJ2-7
v_gene: TRBV20-1
CDR3nt: TGCAGTGCTAGGCAGGGTGCGTGGAGCTCCTACGAGCAGTACTTC
CDR3aa: CSARQGAWSSYEQYF

d_gene: TRBD1
abundance: NA
j_gene: TRBJ1-1
v_gene: TRBV19
CDR3nt: TGTGCCAGTAGGACCGGGACAGGCATCCGACACACTGAAGCTTTCTTT
CDR3aa: CASRTGTGIRHTEAFF

d_gene: TRBD1
abundance: few
j_gene: TRBJ1-2
v_gene: TRBV3-1
CDR3nt: TGTGCCAGCAGCCAAAGGGGAGGGGGCGACTATGGCTACACCTTC
CDR3aa: CASSQRGGGDYGYTF

d_gene: TRBD2
abundance: NA
j_gene: TRBJ2-5
v_gene: TRBV29-1
CDR3nt: TGCAGCGTGAAATTCGGACTAGCGGGAGAAGAGACCCAGTACTTC
CDR3aa: CSVKFGLAGEETQYF

d_gene: TRBD1
abundance: NA
j_gene: TRBJ2-4
v_gene: TRBV6-6
CDR3nt: TGTGCCAGCAGTAACCAGGGGGCTGGAGCCAAAAACATTCAGTACTTC
CDR3aa: CASSNQGAGAKNIQYF

d_gene: NA
abundance: NA
j_gene: TRBJ1-1
v_gene: TRBV19
CDR3nt: TGTGCCAGTAGTATAGGCCTCGTGGGAGCTTTCTTT
CDR3aa: CASSIGLVGAFF

d_gene: NA
abundance: NA
j_gene: TRBJ2-1
v_gene: TRBV3-1
CDR3nt: TGTGCCAGCAGCCAAGATCCTGGGACCCAGTCCTACAATGAGCAGTTCTTC
CDR3aa: CASSQDPGTQSYNEQFF

d_gene: TRBD1
abundance: few
j_gene: TRBJ1-5
v_gene: TRBV20-1
CDR3nt: TGCAGTGCTAGGGGACAGGGTAAAGGTCAGCCCCAGCATTTT
CDR3aa: CSARGQGKGQPQHF

d_gene: TRBD2
abundance: NA
j_gene: TRBJ2-3
v_gene: TRBV20-1
CDR3nt: TGCAGTGGTAGGGACTATCGCACAGATACGCAGTATTTT
CDR3aa: CSGRDYRTDTQYF

d_gene: TRBD2
abundance: once
j_gene: TRBJ2-7
v_gene: TRBV14
CDR3nt: TGTGCCAGCAGCCATCGGGACTACGTCTCCTACAATGAGCAGTACTTC
CDR3aa: CASSHRDYVSYNEQYF

d_gene: NA
abundance: NA
j_gene: TRBJ2-3
v_gene: TRBV28
CDR3nt: TGTGCCAGCAGTTTCCTCAGACAGTACACAGATACGCAGTATTTT
CDR3aa: CASSFLRQYTDTQYF

d_gene: TRBD1
abundance: few
j_gene: TRBJ1-2
v_gene: TRBV3-1
CDR3nt: TGTGCCAGCAGCCAAGTCACAGGGGTCAACTATGGCTACACCTTC
CDR3aa: CASSQVTGVNYGYTF

d_gene: NA
abundance: few
j_gene: TRBJ2-1
v_gene: TRBV20-1
CDR3nt: TGCAGTGCTAGAGAATCAGGGGCGAATGAGCAGTTCTTC
CDR3aa: CSARESGANEQFF

d_gene: NA
abundance: NA
j_gene: TRBJ2-3
v_gene: TRBV5-4
CDR3nt: TGTGCCAGCAGCCTCCCTCGTCCGGGTCTCAGCACAGATATGCAGTATTTT
CDR3aa: CASSLPRPGLSTDMQYF

d_gene: TRBD2
abundance: NA
j_gene: TRBJ2-1
v_gene: TRBV28
CDR3nt: TGTGCCAGCAGCCCCGGGACTAGCTCCGGTGAGCAGTTCTTC
CDR3aa: CASSPGTSSGEQFF

d_gene: TRBD1
abundance: NA
j_gene: TRBJ2-1
v_gene: TRBV7-8
CDR3nt: TGTGCCGGCAGCCAAAGAGGGACAGGGGCGTCCTACAATGAGCAGTTCTTC
CDR3aa: CAGSQRGTGASYNEQFF

d_gene: NA
abundance: NA
j_gene: TRBJ2-5
v_gene: TRBV10-3
CDR3nt: TGTGCCATCAGTGCACAGCAAGAGACCCAGTACTTC
CDR3aa: CAISAQQETQYF

d_gene: NA
abundance: NA
j_gene: TRBJ1-2
v_gene: TRBV9
CDR3nt: TGTGCCAGCAGCGCCCGGGCAAGTTATGGCTACACCTTC
CDR3aa: CASSARASYGYTF

d_gene: NA
abundance: NA
j_gene: TRBJ1-1
v_gene: TRBV2
CDR3nt: TGTGCCAGCAGTGTTGATAGTTGGAACACTGAACCTTTCTTT
CDR3aa: CASSVDSWNTEPFF

d_gene: NA
abundance: few
j_gene: TRBJ2-3
v_gene: TRBV25-1
CDR3nt: TGTGCCAGCAGTGATGGGGCGACTAGCACAGATACGCAGTATTTT
CDR3aa: CASSDGATSTDTQYF

d_gene: NA
abundance: NA
j_gene: TRBJ1-1
v_gene: TRBV5-6
CDR3nt: TGTGCCAGCACGATGGCCGAGGGTGAAGCTTTCTTT
CDR3aa: CASTMAEGEAFF

d_gene: NA
abundance: few
j_gene: TRBJ2-3
v_gene: TRBV20-1
CDR3nt: TGCAGTGCCACGGTGGGGGACATCACAGATACGCAGTATTTT
CDR3aa: CSATVGDITDTQYF

d_gene: TRBD2
abundance: NA
j_gene: TRBJ2-3
v_gene: TRBV20-1
CDR3nt: TGCAGTTTCTTGCGGGAGGACACAGATACGCAGTATTTT
CDR3aa: CSFLREDTDTQYF

d_gene: NA
abundance: NA
j_gene: TRBJ1-6
v_gene: TRBV7-9
CDR3nt: TGTGCCAGCAGCTTAGACATCAGGTCGAATTCACCCCTCCACTTT
CDR3aa: CASSLDIRSNSPLHF

d_gene: NA
abundance: few
j_gene: TRBJ2-1
v_gene: TRBV5-5
CDR3nt: TGTGCCAGCAGCCTGGACGGGTGGAATGAGCAGTTCTTC
CDR3aa: CASSLDGWNEQFF

d_gene: NA
abundance: many
j_gene: TRBJ1-4
v_gene: TRBV29-1
CDR3nt: TGCAGCGTCAGTAAGACTAATGAAAAACTGTTTTTT
CDR3aa: CSVSKTNEKLFF

d_gene: TRBD1
abundance: NA
j_gene: TRBJ1-2
v_gene: TRBV25-1
CDR3nt: TGTGCCAGCAGTGAAGGGGACAGGGTTTATGGAGGCTACACCTTC
CDR3aa: CASSEGDRVYGGYTF

d_gene: NA
abundance: once
j_gene: TRBJ1-2
v_gene: TRBV20-1
CDR3nt: TGCAGTGCTAGAAAGGGTTGGAATGGCTACACCTTC
CDR3aa: CSARKGWNGYTF

d_gene: NA
abundance: many
j_gene: TRBJ2-3
v_gene: TRBV4-1
CDR3nt: TGCGCCAGCAGCCGATACTATACAGATACGCAGTATTTT
CDR3aa: CASSRYYTDTQYF

d_gene: TRBD2
abundance: few
j_gene: TRBJ2-3
v_gene: TRBV11-2
CDR3nt: TGTGCCAGCAGCACCCGTAGGGCGGGAGAAGGCACAGATACGCAGTATTTT
CDR3aa: CASSTRRAGEGTDTQYF

d_gene: TRBD2
abundance: many
j_gene: TRBJ2-7
v_gene: TRBV12-3/TRBV12-4
CDR3nt: TGTGCCAGCAGTACTAGCGTGGGGGAGCAGTACTTC
CDR3aa: CASSTSVGEQYF

d_gene: TRBD1
abundance: once
j_gene: TRBJ2-7
v_gene: TRBV6-5
CDR3nt: TGTGCCAGCAGTTCGCATCGGGGCAAAGGGGGCTCCTACAATGAGCAGTACTTC
CDR3aa: CASSSHRGKGGSYNEQYF

d_gene: NA
abundance: NA
j_gene: TRBJ2-7
v_gene: TRBV15
CDR3nt: TGTGCCACCAGCAGAGGTCCGTACAATGAGCAGTACTTC
CDR3aa: CATSRGPYNEQYF

d_gene: TRBD1
abundance: NA
j_gene: TRBJ1-1
v_gene: TRBV19
CDR3nt: TGTGCCAGTAATTACCTACAGGGGGCCGCTGAAGCTTTCTTT
CDR3aa: CASNYLQGAAEAFF

d_gene: NA
abundance: NA
j_gene: TRBJ2-1
v_gene: TRBV20-1
CDR3nt: TGCAGTGCTAGCTTGGGGAGAAACTCCTACAATGAGCAGTTCTTC
CDR3aa: CSASLGRNSYNEQFF

d_gene: NA
abundance: NA
j_gene: TRBJ1-1
v_gene: TRBV7-2
CDR3nt: TGTGCCAGCAGCAACCACAGGAACACTGAAGCTTTCTTT
CDR3aa: CASSNHRNTEAFF

d_gene: NA
abundance: few
j_gene: TRBJ2-7
v_gene: TRBV27
CDR3nt: TGTGCCAGCAGTCTCACCGGAGACACCTACGAGCAGTACTTC
CDR3aa: CASSLTGDTYEQYF

d_gene: NA
abundance: NA
j_gene: TRBJ2-7
v_gene: TRBV12-3/TRBV12-4
CDR3nt: TGTGCCAGCTCGACCCTGGCGGGGATGAATCCCTACGAGCAGTACTTC
CDR3aa: CASSTLAGMNPYEQYF

d_gene: NA
abundance: NA
j_gene: TRBJ2-2
v_gene: TRBV10-3
CDR3nt: TGTGCCATCAGTAGCCCGAACTTGCAAAACACCGGGGAGCTGTTTTTT
CDR3aa: CAISSPNLQNTGELFF

d_gene: TRBD1
abundance: many
j_gene: TRBJ2-7
v_gene: TRBV29-1
CDR3nt: TGCAGCGTTGAAGATACAGGGGGCTCCTACGAGCAGTACTTC
CDR3aa: CSVEDTGGSYEQYF

d_gene: NA
abundance: few
j_gene: TRBJ2-7
v_gene: TRBV13
CDR3nt: TGTGCCAGCAGCATCCCCGGGGGCCAAGGGAACGAGCAGTACTTC
CDR3aa: CASSIPGGQGNEQYF

d_gene: TRBD2
abundance: NA
j_gene: TRBJ2-3
v_gene: TRBV28
CDR3nt: TGTGCCAGCAGTTTTTCCCCGGGACTAGCGGGAGGGCCTTGGACGCAGTATTTT
CDR3aa: CASSFSPGLAGGPWTQYF

d_gene: NA
abundance: few
j_gene: TRBJ2-3
v_gene: TRBV20-1
CDR3nt: TGCAGTGCTAGCTTGGGAGCCGGCACAGATACGCAGTATTTT
CDR3aa: CSASLGAGTDTQYF

d_gene: TRBD2
abundance: few
j_gene: TRBJ2-7
v_gene: TRBV20-1
CDR3nt: TGCAGTGCTAGTGAGGGGACTAGCTTTTGGTACGAGCAGTACTTC
CDR3aa: CSASEGTSFWYEQYF

d_gene: NA
abundance: NA
j_gene: TRBJ1-4
v_gene: TRBV14
CDR3nt: TGTGCCAGCAGCCTGGCCATGGGGGGAGGCCGCAATGAAAAACTGTTTTTT
CDR3aa: CASSLAMGGGRNEKLFF

d_gene: NA
abundance: NA
j_gene: TRBJ1-2
v_gene: TRBV5-5
CDR3nt: TGTGCCAGCAGCTTAGCGAGATCTGAGAGTAACTATGGCTACACCTTC
CDR3aa: CASSLARSESNYGYTF

d_gene: TRBD1
abundance: few
j_gene: TRBJ2-1
v_gene: TRBV4-2
CDR3nt: TGTGCCAGCAGCCAAGTCCAGAGGACAGGGGAACCCAATGAGCAGTTCTTC
CDR3aa: CASSQVQRTGEPNEQFF

d_gene: NA
abundance: NA
j_gene: TRBJ1-2
v_gene: TRBV15
CDR3nt: TGTGCCACCAGCGCCGGACTTTGGACGAATTATGGCTACACCTTC
CDR3aa: CATSAGLWTNYGYTF

d_gene: NA
abundance: few
j_gene: TRBJ2-5
v_gene: TRBV18
CDR3nt: TGTGCCAGCTCACCGGATGTGGGAGAGACCCAGTACTTC
CDR3aa: CASSPDVGETQYF

d_gene: NA
abundance: few
j_gene: TRBJ1-5
v_gene: TRBV4-1
CDR3nt: TGCGCCAGCAGCCAAGAATGGCAGGGGCCGGGCCTTGATAGCAATCAGCCCCAGCATTTT
CDR3aa: CASSQEWQGPGLDSNQPQHF

d_gene: NA
abundance: once
j_gene: TRBJ2-3
v_gene: TRBV30
CDR3nt: TGTGCCTGGAGTGGATTGGGCGGGGGCCCACGCACAGATACGCAGTATTTT
CDR3aa: CAWSGLGGGPRTDTQYF

d_gene: NA
abundance: NA
j_gene: TRBJ1-1
v_gene: TRBV2
CDR3nt: TGTGCCAGCAACTTGGACGGCATGAACACTGAAGCTTTCTTT
CDR3aa: CASNLDGMNTEAFF

d_gene: NA
abundance: NA
j_gene: TRBJ2-3
v_gene: TRBV20-1
CDR3nt: TGCAGTGCTATCACGGCCCCAGATACGCAGTATTTT
CDR3aa: CSAITAPDTQYF

d_gene: TRBD1
abundance: NA
j_gene: TRBJ2-4
v_gene: TRBV18
CDR3nt: TGTGCCAGCTCACCCGGACAGGGGAGAAAAAACATTCAGTACTTC
CDR3aa: CASSPGQGRKNIQYF

d_gene: TRBD1
abundance: NA
j_gene: TRBJ1-5
v_gene: TRBV10-3
CDR3nt: TGTGCCATCAGTGAGTCAGACAGGGGGCCGGGCGGCAATCAGCCCCAGCATTTT
CDR3aa: CAISESDRGPGGNQPQHF

d_gene: NA
abundance: NA
j_gene: TRBJ2-1
v_gene: TRBV7-2
CDR3nt: TGTGCCAGCAGCTTAAGATACAGAACCTTCTCCTACAATGAGCAGTTCTTC
CDR3aa: CASSLRYRTFSYNEQFF